This TCR beta chain was captured by sequencing in a study of TIL therapy for anti-PD-1-resistant metastatic lung cancer. V gave up 8 bases and J gave up 1 base, with 11 bases separating them. The CDR3 runs to 13 residues. Germline CDR1 is SGHTA and CDR2 is FQGTGA. Time point meaning: pre-treatment sample, taken before nivolumab and TIL therapy. Stage 4 NSCLC adults joined between late 2017 and January 2020. With regard to this clone: Its antigen is as yet unknown.

Study conclusions and caveats: Infused TIL clonotypes partially replaced the baseline blood repertoire, then decayed over months.

The immunoSEQ assay was v3. Clones were sequenced by immunoSEQ multiplex PCR, and TCRdb holds only the in-frame ones, with some missing. The table has 15,000 to 20,000 clones, 83% seen once. This receptor was identified in a person aged 25 to 80 with non-small cell lung cancer. V is TRBV7-3 and J is TRBJ1-1; D may be TRBD1 (5 bases). This sample comprised blood, obtained at baseline. The DNA of the CDR3 is TGTGCCAGCTCGGCAGGGACGAACACTGAAGCTTTCTTT. Translation gives CASSAGTNTEAFF.